The clone carrying this TCR beta chain was found once. TCRdb keeps only in-frame clones here, not all; method: immunoSEQ multiplex PCR. The sample shows around 620,000 clones, around 89% of them seen only once. The sample originates from a study of blood T cell repertoires in COVID-19. Turning to the study itself: Sources were T cells, B-cell-depleted T cells, or PBMCs; the material itself was cDNA or gDNA.

Trimming removed 3 bases from V and 0 bases from J, with 18 bases in between. Germline loops: CDR1 GTSNPN, CDR2 SVGIG (reference sequence). This CDR3 comprises 17 residues. The sequenced material came from peripheral blood. The source of this sequence is a woman aged 18-35 years with acute or convalescent COVID-19. V is TRBV30 and J is TRBJ2-4, with D tentatively TRBD2 (6 bases). The CDR3 is CAWSARGNDLAKNIQYF. As DNA, the CDR3 is TGTGCCTGGAGCGCCCGGGGGAACGATCTAGCCAAAAACATTCAGTACTTC.